Presented here are 30 T cell receptor beta chains from one specimen sequenced in a study of blood T cell repertoires in COVID-19. Assay: immunoSEQ multiplex PCR; the TCRdb copy retains only in-frame clones and omits some. The table lists 300,000 to 450,000 clones, approximately 86% of them singletons. Sequenced material: peripheral blood. These receptors were collected from a human donor in a cohort sampled during active COVID-19.

V and J are TRBV5-1 and TRBJ1-1; 9 nucleotides align to TRBD1. The CDR3 covers 15 residues. Germline V gene lookup returns CDR1 SGHRS and CDR2 YFSETQ. After removal of 4 bases from V and 3 bases from J, the junction contained 7 bases not matched to a gene. Here the CDR3 reads CASSAPDRGDTEAFF. The CDR3 nucleotides read TGCGCCAGCAGCGCCCCGGACAGGGGAGACACTGAAGCTTTCTTT.

J is TRBJ1-4 and V is TRBV2, with unresolved D. CDR3 length equals 12 residues. Germline V gives CDR1 SNHLY, CDR2 FYNNEI. V lost 8 bases to trimming and J lost 6 bases, with 10 bases between them. In DNA form, the CDR3 reads TGTGCCAGCCGCGTATCCTATGAAAAACTGTTTTTT. This encodes CASRVSYEKLFF.

CDR3 nucleotide sequence: TGTGCCAGCAGCTTGGGCTGGCTAGAGGTCAATGAGCAGTTCTTC. As protein: CASSLGWLEVNEQFF. The V and J genes are TRBV5-6 and TRBJ2-1; D is unresolved. This CDR3 comprises 15 residues. The germline CDR1 and CDR2 sequences are SGHDT and YYEEEE. Trimming pared 0 bases from V and 6 bases from J, leaving 13 bases between.

This clone occurred a few times. CDR3 protein: CASTKTRGGNTIYF. The CDR3 DNA reads as TGTGCCAGTACCAAGACAAGGGGTGGAAACACCATATATTTT. The rearrangement joins TRBV19 to TRBJ1-3; a weak D match, TRBD1 (5 bases). The V gene's germline CDR1 is LNHDA and CDR2 SQIVND (reference sequence). The CDR3 contains 14 residues. The germline V and J ends were trimmed by 7 bases and 3 bases, with 13 bases remaining between them.

V gene TRBV28 combines with J gene TRBJ2-1; no firm D call. The germline V and J ends were trimmed by 7 bases and 6 bases, with 19 bases remaining between them. From germline, CDR1 is MDHEN and CDR2 SYDVKM. The CDR3 is made up of 15 amino acids. The CDR3 bases are TGTGCCAGCACCTTTCGGTTTCCGTTTCGCAATGAGCAGTTCTTC. Translated, it gives CASTFRFPFRNEQFF. The whole variable domain, remainder taken from reference TRBV28 and TRBJ2-1, is DVKVTQSSRYLVKRTGEKVFLECVQDMDHENMFWYRQDPGLGLRLIYFSYDVKMKEKGDIPEGYSVSREKKERFSLILESASTNQTSMYLCASTFRFPFRNEQFFGPGTRLTVL.

The gene calls are TRBV24-1 and TRBJ1-3; D is unclear. The germline V and J ends were trimmed by 10 bases and 0 bases, with 12 bases remaining between them. There are 14 residues in the CDR3. Per germline, CDR1 KGHDR and CDR2 SFDVKD. In DNA form, the CDR3 reads TGTGCCACATCGGGTCCGAGCTCTGGAAACACCATATATTTT. Its protein is CATSGPSSGNTIYF.

This chain links TRBV6-6 with TRBJ2-3; TRBD1 matches at 8 bases. Germline V gene data show CDR1 as MNHNY and CDR2 as SVGAGI (reference sequence). This CDR3 is built from 15 residues. J was trimmed by 2 bases and V by 3 bases; bases with no gene match: 4. This chain's CDR3 is CASSYDRGITDTQYF. CDR3 DNA: TGTGCCAGCAGTTATGACAGGGGTATCACAGATACGCAGTATTTT.

The count of this clone is one. This chain links TRBV4-1 with TRBJ2-7; 7 bases fit TRBD1. Germline V gene data show CDR1 as MGHRA and CDR2 as YSYEKL. CDR3 length: 17 residues. V shed 2 bases, J shed 0 bases, and the junction held 10 bases outside the gene matches. The CDR3 loop reads CASSQSTSGTDSYEQYF. DNA of the CDR3: TGCGCCAGCAGCCAATCCACCTCCGGGACAGACTCCTACGAGCAGTACTTC.

This chain uses TRBV19 with TRBJ1-1; no definite D call. Trimming removed 3 bases from V and 4 bases from J, with 9 bases in between. The length of the CDR3 is 13 residues. Germline V lookup: CDR1 LNHDA, CDR2 SQIVND (reference sequence). The CDR3: CASSMRSTTEAFF. CDR3 coding DNA: TGTGCCAGTAGTATGAGGTCGACCACTGAAGCTTTCTTT.

Regarding this clone: The same CDR3 arises from other DNA sequences in this sample as well. J is TRBJ1-5 and V is TRBV19; no clear D. Germline CDR1 LNHDA, CDR2 SQIVND (reference sequence). CDR3 size: 12 residues. V lost 2 bases and J lost 3, with 2 bases in between. The CDR3 DNA sequence: TGTGCCAGTAGTATATACAATCAGCCCCAGCATTTT. Its protein product is CASSIYNQPQHF.

The chain couples TRBV7-9 to TRBJ1-1, with D uncertain. The CDR3 totals 14 residues. The V and J ends lost 5 bases and 2 bases respectively, with 12 bases between them. Looked up from germline, CDR1 is SEHNR and CDR2 is FQNEAQ (reference sequence). The CDR3 loop reads CASSPIIANTEAFF. For the CDR3, the DNA is TGTGCCAGCAGCCCCATTATAGCTAACACTGAAGCTTTCTTT.

This clone was recorded once. V and J are TRBV7-3 and TRBJ2-5; 8 bases align to TRBD2. The CDR3 contains 15 residues. The junction had 5 bases not matched to a gene; V was cut back by 0 bases and J by 5 bases. Germline-derived CDR1 and CDR2 are SGHTA and FQGTGA. The CDR3 loop is CASSLTGLAGETQYF. In DNA, the CDR3 is TGTGCCAGCAGCTTAACCGGACTAGCAGGGGAGACCCAGTACTTC.

The chain links TRBV30 to TRBJ2-7, with TRBD1 identical over 8 bases. Germline assignment: CDR1 GTSNPN and CDR2 SVGIG (reference sequence). This CDR3 has 13 residues. The V and J ends lost 6 bases and 3 bases, in that order; junction bases with no gene match: 7. CDR3 DNA: TGTGCCTGCCTATGGACAGGGAGCTACGAGCAGTACTTC. Protein sequence: CACLWTGSYEQYF. Full variable domain (rest looked up from reference TRBV30 and TRBJ2-7): SQTIHQWPATLVQPVGSPLSLECTVEGTSNPNLYWYRQAAGRGLQLLFYSVGIGQISSEVPQNLSASRPQDRQFILSSKKLLLSDSGFYLCACLWTGSYEQYFGPGTRLTVT.

The chain couples TRBV6-2 or TRBV6-3 to TRBJ1-3; D is perhaps TRBD1 (5 bases). The length of the CDR3 is 16 residues. CDR1 and CDR2 (germline): MNHEY, SVGEGT. V lost 6 bases, J lost 0 bases, and 15 bases lay in between. The CDR3 nucleotides are TGTGCCAGCAGCACACTACAGGCGCTCTCTGGAAACACCATATATTTT. Its translation is CASSTLQALSGNTIYF.

The rearrangement links TRBV2 to TRBJ2-1; D ambiguous. The CDR3 extends over 12 amino acids. The germline V gene has CDR1 SNHLY and CDR2 FYNNEI. V lost 3 bases to trimming and J lost 2 bases, with 2 bases between them. The CDR3 loop is CASSDAYNEQFF. CDR3 bases: TGTGCCAGCAGTGACGCCTACAATGAGCAGTTCTTC.

The gene calls are TRBV7-6 and TRBJ1-3; D remains ambiguous. There are 15 residues in the CDR3. Germline V gene sequence: CDR1 SGHVS, CDR2 FNYEAQ. V lost 3 bases, J lost 4 bases, and 13 bases lay in between. CDR3 sequence: CASSLAGTGGNTIYF. In DNA, the CDR3 is TGTGCCAGCAGCTTGGCAGGAACCGGAGGAAACACCATATATTTT.

The CDR3 loop reads CASSSRQGSGYTF. In nucleotides, the CDR3 is TGTGCCAGCAGCTCCCGGCAGGGCAGTGGCTACACCTTC. V and J are TRBV7-3 and TRBJ1-2; D is possibly TRBD1 (5 bases). Trimming removed 4 bases from V and 7 bases from J, with 13 bases in between. Looked up from germline, CDR1 is SGHTA and CDR2 is FQGTGA. The CDR3 extends over 13 amino acids.

The chain couples TRBV7-9 to TRBJ2-5; TRBD1 agrees at 9 bases. V trimming: 6 bases; J trimming: 0 bases; junction bases outside the gene matches: 17. The germline CDR1 and CDR2 sequences are SEHNR and FQNEAQ (reference sequence). The CDR3 has 19 amino acids. CDR3 DNA: TGTGCCAGCAGTGCCTCCGGGACAGGGAGGGGGCCGTACCAAGAGACCCAGTACTTC. It is translated as CASSASGTGRGPYQETQYF.

V gene TRBV4-1 combines with J gene TRBJ1-4; weak D call: TRBD1 (6 bases). The CDR3 totals 16 residues. The germline V gene encodes CDR1 MGHRA and CDR2 YSYEKL. V shed 4 bases and J shed 4 bases, with 16 bases lying between them. CDR3 DNA: TGCGCCAGCAGCCTAACTCTTACAGGGAGTAATGAAAAACTGTTTTTT. Translated, it gives CASSLTLTGSNEKLFF.

This clone was recorded once. V usage is TRBV6-1 and J usage is TRBJ2-7; D uncertain. The V gene's germline CDR1 is MNHNS and CDR2 SASEGT. Trimming left V 3 bases short and J 3 bases short, with 12 bases between. The CDR3 has 14 amino acids. The CDR3 nucleotides are TGTGCCAGCAGTGAGAGTGGGCAGAGCTACGAGCAGTACTTC. Protein: CASSESGQSYEQYF.

The V and J genes are TRBV5-1 and TRBJ2-1; D unclear. V dropped 2 bases and J dropped 0 bases, with 12 bases sitting between them. Germline lookup yields CDR1 SGHRS and CDR2 YFSETQ. The CDR3 is 16 amino acids. Written as DNA, the CDR3 is TGCGCCAGCAGCTTAAGTGGGCAGTCCTCCTACAATGAGCAGTTCTTC. This encodes CASSLSGQSSYNEQFF.

The CDR3 protein is CSVETSGSYNEQFF. The CDR3, as DNA: TGCAGCGTTGAAACTAGCGGGAGTTACAATGAGCAGTTCTTC. This chain uses TRBV29-1 with TRBJ2-1, with 11 bases identical to TRBD2. The J segment lost 4 bases and the V segment lost 2 bases, leaving 1 base of the junction unmatched. The CDR3 is made up of 14 amino acids. The germline V gene encodes CDR1 SQVTM and CDR2 ANQGSEA.

The chain links TRBV11-2 to TRBJ1-1; D not certain. The germline gives CDR1 SGHAT, CDR2 FQNNGV. This CDR3 spans 14 amino acids. V was pared by 2 bases and J by 2 bases, with 9 bases between. CDR3 coding DNA: TGTGCCAGCAGCTTAAACCGGGGAAACACTGAAGCTTTCTTT. The encoded protein is CASSLNRGNTEAFF.

V gene TRBV7-6 combines with J gene TRBJ2-1; weak D call: TRBD1 (5 bases). V dropped 2 bases and J dropped 0 bases, with 17 bases sitting between them. This CDR3 has 18 residues. Germline V gene sequence: CDR1 SGHVS, CDR2 FNYEAQ. The CDR3 DNA reads TGTGCCAGCAGCTTATACCGCCCAGGGATCCGCTCCTACAATGAGCAGTTCTTC. It encodes CASSLYRPGIRSYNEQFF.

The chain has TRBV5-1 and TRBJ2-7; D perhaps matches TRBD1 (6 bases). The CDR3 length is 15 residues. From germline, CDR1 is SGHRS and CDR2 YFSETQ. The ends were cut back, 1 base at V and 0 bases at J, with 11 bases in the middle. This CDR3 is CASSLNTGPSYEQYF. The DNA for the CDR3 is TGCGCCAGCAGCTTGAATACAGGGCCCTCCTACGAGCAGTACTTC.

The chain combines TRBV29-1 with TRBJ1-1; D remains ambiguous. Germline CDR1 reads SQVTM; CDR2 reads ANQGSEA. The CDR3 totals 14 residues. The germline V and J ends were trimmed by 4 bases and 4 bases, with 16 bases remaining between them. The CDR3 DNA sequence: TGCAGCGTTGGGCGGGTTGAGTTGGGCACTGAAGCTTTCTTT. Translation: CSVGRVELGTEAFF.

The chain employs TRBV13 and TRBJ2-7, with 7 bases identical to TRBD2. Trimming cost V 4 bases and J 3 bases; bases outside gene matches: 6. The CDR3 spans 14 residues. Per the germline V gene, CDR1 is PRHDT and CDR2 is FYEKMQ (reference sequence). DNA for the CDR3: TGTGCCAGCAGCTCCGGGGGAGGGAGCTACGAGCAGTACTTC. Encoded protein: CASSSGGGSYEQYF.

The chain has TRBV2 and TRBJ2-5; D perhaps matches TRBD2 (6 bases). CDR3 size: 13 residues. The germline V gene has CDR1 SNHLY and CDR2 FYNNEI. V was cut by 6 bases and J by 5 bases, with 13 bases left in between. Here the CDR3 reads CASRARRGETQYF. CDR3 nucleotides: TGTGCCAGCAGGGCAAGACGGGGGGAGACCCAGTACTTC.

Only one count was recorded for this clone. For the CDR3, the DNA is TGCGCCAGCAGCTTGGCTGGGGCAACTGAAGCTTTCTTT. It encodes CASSLAGATEAFF. V and J are TRBV5-1 and TRBJ1-1, with D possibly being TRBD1 (5 bases). V shed 0 bases and J shed 5 bases, with 8 bases lying between them. The length of the CDR3 is 13 residues. The germline V gene has CDR1 SGHRS and CDR2 YFSETQ. Full variable domain (rest looked up from reference TRBV5-1 and TRBJ1-1): KAGVTQTPRYLIKTRGQQVTLSCSPISGHRSVSWYQQTPGQGLQFLFEYFSETQRNKGNFPGRFSGRQFSNSRSEMNVSTLELGDSALYLCASSLAGATEAFFGQGTRLTVV.

The rearrangement joins TRBV5-1 to TRBJ2-2; TRBD2 might be the D (6 bases). The CDR3 is 15 amino acids. Between the trimmed V and J ends, which lost 4 bases and 3 bases, there was a span of 13 bases. CDR1 SGHRS and CDR2 YFSETQ come from the germline V gene. The CDR3 is CASSPQGTDTGELFF. CDR3 nucleotides: TGCGCCAGCAGCCCGCAAGGGACTGACACCGGGGAGCTGTTTTTT.